One and the same sample provided the 23 T cell receptor beta chains below, sequenced in a study of blood T cell repertoires in COVID-19. Some clones are missing from TCRdb's copy, which holds only in-frame ones; the method was immunoSEQ multiplex PCR. The data show around 250,000 clones, just under 90% seen once. Specimen: PBMCs or T cells enriched from blood (not recorded which). The receptor source for this set is a woman in her 30s with acute COVID-19.

The V and J genes are TRBV5-6 and TRBJ2-1, with D possibly matching TRBD2 (5 bases). Trimming pared 1 base from V and 5 bases from J, leaving 10 bases between. CDR1 and CDR2 (germline): SGHDT, YYEEEE. The CDR3 runs 14 residues. The CDR3 here is CASSLPLAHNEQFF. CDR3 DNA: TGTGCCAGCAGCTTGCCCCTAGCCCACAATGAGCAGTTCTTC.

This chain connects TRBV7-6 to TRBJ2-3, with D maybe TRBD2 (6 bases). This CDR3 region has 15 residues. CDR1 SGHVS and CDR2 FNYEAQ come from the germline V gene. Trimming removed 1 base at V and 6 bases at J, with 14 bases between. CDR3 nucleotide sequence: TGTGCCAGCAGCTTAGGTGTTGCGGGAAGCGATACGCAGTATTTT. Encoded protein: CASSLGVAGSDTQYF. Filled out from reference TRBV7-6 and TRBJ2-3, the complete variable domain reads GAGVSQSPRYKVTKRGQDVALRCDPISGHVSLYWYRQALGQGPEFLTYFNYEAQQDKSGLPNDRFSAERPEGSISTLTIQRTEQRDSAMYRCASSLGVAGSDTQYFGPGTRLTVL.

This clone occurred once. V usage is TRBV9 and J usage is TRBJ1-1; D is perhaps TRBD1 (5 bases). The CDR3 sequence is 13 residues long. Germline CDR1 is SGDLS and CDR2 is YYNGEE. V lost 3 bases and J lost 9, with 15 bases in between. CDR3 sequence reads: CASSGPGLGKAFF. CDR3 bases: TGTGCCAGCAGCGGCCCGGGACTGGGAAAAGCTTTCTTT.

V is TRBV10-3 and J is TRBJ1-5, with a possible D match to TRBD1 (5 bases). CDR3 length equals 15 residues. Trimming cost V 3 bases and J 7 bases, with 16 bases left between them. The germline gives CDR1 ENHRY, CDR2 SYGVKD. The CDR3 reads CAISEGLGAGQPQHF. The CDR3 coding sequence is TGTGCCATCAGTGAAGGTCTTGGGGCCGGACAGCCCCAGCATTTT.

The genes are TRBV28 and TRBJ1-2; no clear D. The V end lost 5 bases, the J end lost 4 bases, and 17 bases lay between the germline ends. Germline CDR1 is MDHEN and CDR2 is SYDVKM. The CDR3 length is 15 residues. CDR3 loop: CASSLGGGSAYGYTF. DNA for the CDR3: TGTGCCAGCAGTCTAGGAGGAGGGTCAGCCTATGGCTACACCTTC.

The chain links TRBV5-1 to TRBJ2-7, with D possibly matching TRBD2 (6 bases). CDR1 and CDR2 from the germline V gene are SGHRS and YFSETQ. CDR3 length: 15 residues. V was cut by 0 bases and J by 0 bases, with 10 bases left in between. The CDR3 spells CASSLVPGDSYEQYF. The CDR3 coding sequence is TGCGCCAGCAGCTTGGTACCGGGGGACTCCTACGAGCAGTACTTC.

This rearrangement joins TRBV11-2 to TRBJ2-1; TRBD1 agrees at 8 bases. With 0 bases clipped from V and 4 bases from J, the junction kept 8 bases outside the gene matches. CDR1 SGHAT and CDR2 FQNNGV come from the germline V gene. This CDR3 contains 17 residues. CDR3 in DNA: TGTGCCAGCAGCTTAGAGTTGGGGACAGGTTCTTACAATGAGCAGTTCTTC. It translates to CASSLELGTGSYNEQFF.

The chain uses TRBV5-1 and TRBJ2-1; 7 bases are a match to TRBD2. Germline V gene data show CDR1 as SGHRS and CDR2 as YFSETQ. CDR3 size: 20 residues. The junction had 20 bases not matched to a gene; V was cut back by 5 bases and J by 0 bases. The CDR3: CASSAGVHPPPRGSYNEQFF. CDR3 nucleotides: TGCGCCAGCAGTGCGGGGGTTCATCCTCCCCCTCGTGGCTCCTACAATGAGCAGTTCTTC.

The chain uses TRBV13 and TRBJ1-1, with D perhaps matching TRBD1 (5 bases). Germline V gene data show CDR1 as PRHDT and CDR2 as FYEKMQ (reference sequence). V gave up 3 bases and J gave up 5 bases, with 13 bases separating them. The CDR3 totals 14 residues. CDR3 loop: CASSLNPGGTEAFF. CDR3 DNA sequence: TGTGCCAGCAGCTTGAACCCCGGGGGGACTGAAGCTTTCTTT.

Concerning this clone itself: The sample carries other DNA sequences with the same CDR3. The V call is TRBV5-6, the J call TRBJ2-7; possibly TRBD1 for D (7 bases). V was trimmed by 3 bases and J by 4 bases, leaving 8 bases between them. The CDR3 sequence is 12 residues long. From germline, CDR1 is SGHDT and CDR2 YYEEEE. The CDR3 region has the DNA TGTGCCAGCAGCTCAGGGGGGTACGAGCAGTACTTC. As protein: CASSSGGYEQYF.

J is TRBJ2-2 and V is TRBV5-1; possibly TRBD1 for D (6 bases). The V gene lost 2 bases and the J gene lost 2 bases, with 7 bases spanning the gap. CDR1 and CDR2 (germline): SGHRS, YFSETQ. This CDR3 comprises 14 residues. The CDR3 loop reads CASSFGTNTGELFF. As DNA, the CDR3 is TGCGCCAGCAGCTTTGGGACAAACACCGGGGAGCTGTTTTTT.

The DNA of the CDR3 is TGTGCCAGCAGCGGAGAGGTCCCTTACGAGCAGTACTTC. Amino acids: CASSGEVPYEQYF. The chain combines TRBV5-4 with TRBJ2-7; no clear D. Germline-derived CDR1 and CDR2 are SGHNT and YYREEE (reference sequence). Trimming took off 4 bases at V and 4 bases at J, with 12 bases between the two ends. The length of the CDR3 is 13 residues.

This chain uses TRBV29-1 with TRBJ1-1; unclear D gene. The length of the CDR3 is 14 residues. Germline V lookup: CDR1 SQVTM, CDR2 ANQGSEA. Trimming took 6 bases from V and 1 from J, leaving 15 bases between them. CDR3 in DNA: TGCAGCGTGGAATTGGTTTTACAGAACACTGAAGCTTTCTTT. Protein: CSVELVLQNTEAFF. The whole variable domain, remainder taken from reference TRBV29-1 and TRBJ1-1, is SAVISQKPSRDICQRGTSLTIQCQVDSQVTMMFWYRQQPGQSLTLIATANQGSEATYESGFVIDKFPISRPNLTFSTLTVSNMSPEDSSIYLCSVELVLQNTEAFFGQGTRLTVV.

The chain has TRBV10-1 and TRBJ2-1; perhaps TRBD2 as D (5 bases). From germline, CDR1 is WNHNN and CDR2 SYGVQD (reference sequence). V was shortened by 3 bases and J by 0 bases, with 12 bases between the two germline ends. The CDR3 sequence is 16 residues long. CDR3 sequence reads: CASSDIERSSYNEQFF. The CDR3 nucleotides read TGCGCCAGCAGTGACATAGAGCGGTCCTCCTACAATGAGCAGTTCTTC.

The chain joins TRBV28 to TRBJ2-7; tentatively, D is TRBD1 (6 bases). There are 11 residues in the CDR3. Germline V gives CDR1 MDHEN, CDR2 SYDVKM. V gave up 5 bases and J gave up 12 bases, with 14 bases separating them. In DNA form, the CDR3 reads TGTGCCAGCAGTGGGGACAAAAGATTGTACTTC. It encodes CASSGDKRLYF. Full variable domain (remainder filled in from reference TRBV28 and TRBJ2-7): DVKVTQSSRYLVKRTGEKVFLECVQDMDHENMFWYRQDPGLGLRLIYFSYDVKMKEKGDIPEGYSVSREKKERFSLILESASTNQTSMYLCASSGDKRLYFGPGTRLTVT.

In its sample, this clone was seen a few times. This chain joins TRBV12-3 or TRBV12-4 and TRBJ1-5; 7 bases match TRBD1. Trimming took 6 bases from V and 2 from J; bases not matched to a gene: 1. The CDR3 totals 13 residues. CDR3 DNA: TGTGCCAGCAGCGGGACAGGCAATCAGCCCCAGCATTTT. Protein product: CASSGTGNQPQHF.

The chain is built from TRBV9 and TRBJ1-6; 7 positions agree with TRBD1. Germline values: CDR1 SGDLS, CDR2 YYNGEE. J lost 7 bases, V lost 4 bases, and 11 bases had no gene match. The CDR3 has 16 amino acids. In nucleotides, the CDR3 is TGTGCCAGCAGCCTAACGACAGGGATAGTAAATTCACCCCTCCACTTT. It encodes CASSLTTGIVNSPLHF.

V and J are TRBV5-5 and TRBJ2-7; D remains ambiguous. This CDR3 is 12 amino acids long. Trimming cost V 3 bases and J 4 bases, with 8 bases left between them. CDR1 and CDR2 from the germline V gene are SGHKS and YYEKEE (reference sequence). The CDR3 sequence is CASSSGVYEQYF. For the CDR3, the DNA is TGTGCCAGCAGCTCCGGAGTTTACGAGCAGTACTTC.

The chain carries TRBV6-4 and TRBJ2-1, with a weak D call TRBD2 (5 bases). V gave up 6 bases and J gave up 5 bases, with 14 bases separating them. Germline V gene sequence: CDR1 MRHNA, CDR2 SNTAGT. CDR3 length: 14 residues. The CDR3 nucleotides are TGTGCCAGCAGCCCCGACGGAGGCAACAATGAGCAGTTCTTC. The encoded protein is CASSPDGGNNEQFF.

The chain is built from TRBV19 and TRBJ2-5; the D gene is possibly TRBD1 (7 bases). Trimming took off 8 bases at V and 0 bases at J, with 10 bases between the two ends. This CDR3 has 13 residues. Germline assignment: CDR1 LNHDA and CDR2 SQIVND (reference sequence). CDR3 in DNA: TGTGCCAGTGCCAGGGGGGACCAAGAGACCCAGTACTTC. Translated, it gives CASARGDQETQYF.

The rearrangement uses TRBV27 and TRBJ2-7, with 8 bases that match TRBD2. The V and J ends lost 4 bases and 4 bases, in that order; junction bases with no gene match: 9. Germline assignment: CDR1 MNHEY and CDR2 SMNVEV (reference sequence). This CDR3 spans 15 amino acids. CDR3 sequence (DNA): TGTGCCAGCAGTTACATCTATCGGGAGGGATACGAGCAGTACTTC. It encodes CASSYIYREGYEQYF.

The chain links TRBV7-2 to TRBJ1-1, with D perhaps matching TRBD1 (5 bases). The CDR3 runs to 12 residues. The ends were cut back, 2 bases at V and 12 bases at J, with 13 bases in the middle. From germline, CDR1 is SGHTA and CDR2 FQGNSA. The CDR3 loop reads CASSLQSQGSFF. In DNA form, the CDR3 reads TGTGCCAGCAGCTTACAATCCCAGGGTTCTTTCTTT.

The rearrangement links TRBV11-2 to TRBJ2-3; 12 bases agree with TRBD2. Germline V gives CDR1 SGHAT, CDR2 FQNNGV. The ends lost 1 base at V and 0 bases at J; junction bases unmatched: 2. This CDR3 spans 17 amino acids. The CDR3 nucleotides read TGTGCCAGCAGCTTAGGACTAGCGGGAGTCAGCACAGATACGCAGTATTTT. Its protein product is CASSLGLAGVSTDTQYF.